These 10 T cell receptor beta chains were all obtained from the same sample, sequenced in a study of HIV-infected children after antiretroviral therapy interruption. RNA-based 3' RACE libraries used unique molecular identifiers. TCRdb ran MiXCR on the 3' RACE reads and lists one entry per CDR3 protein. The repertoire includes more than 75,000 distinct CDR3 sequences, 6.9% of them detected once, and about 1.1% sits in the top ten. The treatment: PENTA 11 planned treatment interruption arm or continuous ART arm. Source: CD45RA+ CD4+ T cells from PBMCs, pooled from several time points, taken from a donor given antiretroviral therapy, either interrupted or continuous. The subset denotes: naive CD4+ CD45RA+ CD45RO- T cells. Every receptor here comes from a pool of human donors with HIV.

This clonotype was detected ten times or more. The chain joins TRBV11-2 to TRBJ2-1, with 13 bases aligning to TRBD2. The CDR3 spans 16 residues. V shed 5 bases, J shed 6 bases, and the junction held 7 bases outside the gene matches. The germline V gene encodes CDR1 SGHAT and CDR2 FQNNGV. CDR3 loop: CASSRTSGRASNEQFF. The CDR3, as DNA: TGTGCCAGCAGCCGAACTAGCGGGAGGGCCAGCAATGAGCAGTTCTTC.

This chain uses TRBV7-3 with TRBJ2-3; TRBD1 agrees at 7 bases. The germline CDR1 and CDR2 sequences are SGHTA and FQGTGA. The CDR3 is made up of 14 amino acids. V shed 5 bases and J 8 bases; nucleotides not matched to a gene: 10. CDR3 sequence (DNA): TGTGCCAGCAGCCTGGGACAGCTGACCGGTACGCAGTATTTT. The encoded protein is CASSLGQLTGTQYF.

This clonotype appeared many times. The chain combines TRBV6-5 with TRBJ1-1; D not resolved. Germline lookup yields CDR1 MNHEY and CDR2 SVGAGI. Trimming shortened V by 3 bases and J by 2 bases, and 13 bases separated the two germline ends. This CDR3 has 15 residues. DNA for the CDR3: TGTGCCAGCAGTTATTTCGGACCGCTTAACACTGAAGCTTTCTTT. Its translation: CASSYFGPLNTEAFF.

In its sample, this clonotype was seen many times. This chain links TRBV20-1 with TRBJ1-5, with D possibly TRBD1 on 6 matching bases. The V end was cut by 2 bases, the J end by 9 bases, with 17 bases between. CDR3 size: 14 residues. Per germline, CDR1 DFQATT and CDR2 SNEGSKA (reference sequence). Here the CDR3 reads CSARTQGGKGPQHF. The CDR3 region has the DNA TGCAGTGCTAGAACTCAAGGGGGGAAGGGGCCCCAGCATTTT.

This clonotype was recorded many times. CDR3 DNA sequence: TGTGCCAGCAGTGCCCCGGGACGGGTGGGGAATGAGCAGTTCTTC. Translation: CASSAPGRVGNEQFF. The gene calls are TRBV25-1 and TRBJ2-1; the D gene could be TRBD1 or TRBD2 (5 bases each). The V gene's germline CDR1 is MGHDK and CDR2 SYGVNS. The CDR3 contains 15 residues. Between the trimmed V and J ends, which lost 4 bases and 7 bases, there was a span of 17 bases.

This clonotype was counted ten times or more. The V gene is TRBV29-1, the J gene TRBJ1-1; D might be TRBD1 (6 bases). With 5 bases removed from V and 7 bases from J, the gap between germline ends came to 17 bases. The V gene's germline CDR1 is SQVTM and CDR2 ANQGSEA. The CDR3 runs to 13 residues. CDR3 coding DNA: TGCAGCGTTACCAAACAGGGTTCGGGTGAAGCTTTCTTT. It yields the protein CSVTKQGSGEAFF. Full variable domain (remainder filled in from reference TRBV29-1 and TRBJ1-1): SAVISQKPSRDICQRGTSLTIQCQVDSQVTMMFWYRQQPGQSLTLIATANQGSEATYESGFVIDKFPISRPNLTFSTLTVSNMSPEDSSIYLCSVTKQGSGEAFFGQGTRLTVV.

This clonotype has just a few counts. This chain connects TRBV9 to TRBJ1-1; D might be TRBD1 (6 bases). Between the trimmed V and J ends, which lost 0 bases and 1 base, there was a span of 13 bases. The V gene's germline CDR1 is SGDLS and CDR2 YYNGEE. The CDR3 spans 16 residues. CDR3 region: CASSVGAGGENTEAFF. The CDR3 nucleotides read TGTGCCAGCAGCGTAGGAGCCGGGGGCGAGAACACTGAAGCTTTCTTT.

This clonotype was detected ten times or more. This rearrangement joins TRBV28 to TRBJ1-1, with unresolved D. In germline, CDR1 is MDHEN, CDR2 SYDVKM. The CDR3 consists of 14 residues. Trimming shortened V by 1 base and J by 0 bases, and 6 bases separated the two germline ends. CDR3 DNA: TGTGCCAGCAGTTTATCCGGCCTGAACACTGAAGCTTTCTTT. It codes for CASSLSGLNTEAFF.

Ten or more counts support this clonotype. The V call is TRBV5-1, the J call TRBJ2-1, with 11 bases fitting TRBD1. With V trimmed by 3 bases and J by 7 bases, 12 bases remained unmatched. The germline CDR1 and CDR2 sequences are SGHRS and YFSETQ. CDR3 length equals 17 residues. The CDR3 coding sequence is TGCGCCAGCAGCTGGGTTACGCCGGGACAGGGGGGTAATGAGCAGTTCTTC. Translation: CASSWVTPGQGGNEQFF.

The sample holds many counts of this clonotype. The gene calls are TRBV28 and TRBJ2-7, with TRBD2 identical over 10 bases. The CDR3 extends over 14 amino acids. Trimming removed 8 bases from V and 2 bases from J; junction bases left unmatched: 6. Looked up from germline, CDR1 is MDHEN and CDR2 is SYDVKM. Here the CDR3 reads CASLSGRDTYEQYF. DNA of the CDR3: TGTGCCAGCCTAAGCGGGAGGGATACCTACGAGCAGTACTTC. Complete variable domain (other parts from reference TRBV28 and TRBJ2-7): DVKVTQSSRYLVKRTGEKVFLECVQDMDHENMFWYRQDPGLGLRLIYFSYDVKMKEKGDIPEGYSVSREKKERFSLILESASTNQTSMYLCASLSGRDTYEQYFGPGTRLTVT.